This TCR beta chain stems from a study of blood T cells in healthy people across ages (dated by TCRdb to the mid-2010s). Regarding the research as a whole: In model experiments, template switching captured about one uniquely barcoded TCR beta cDNA molecule for every two T cells. Two additional independent replicas of 1 million unique cDNA reads from the same blood draw were analyzed for two donors (one aged 18 to 29 and one aged 80 or older). Four age groups were formed from the donors: young (average approximately 15 years), middle-aged (approximately 39), aged (62) and long-lived (about 80). Age-related changes in TCR beta repertoire diversity were measured in the study by deep sequencing normalized with unique cDNA molecular identifiers. To avoid experimental bias, donors of different ages were randomly spread across the sequencing lanes.

Points the paper makes about the study in general: Because the CMV infection status of the donors was unknown, age-related changes in expanded clonotypes may potentially have been confounded. As age increased, observed TCR beta diversity per million T cells dropped in a roughly linear way, and a significant reduction was already evident by age around 41. Because profiling used bulk unsorted PBMCs, naive and antigen-experienced compartments could not be compared conclusively. Compared with the aged group, the long-lived group had more naive CD4+ T cells, fewer expanded clones and increased TCR diversity, suggesting age selection. The percentage of naive T cells measured by flow cytometry correlated strongly with observed TCR beta diversity. Total diversity estimates from one million sequenced T cells were considered lower bounds and underestimates.

About this clonotype: Its cognate antigen has yet to be identified. It has no much larger one-base neighbor in the sample; base qualities were not kept.

The donors were roughly 39 Caucasian individuals from Russia, aged 6 to 90 years, who were systemically healthy. Approximately 9.3 milliliters of peripheral blood were collected from each donor into EDTA-treated Vacutainer tubes. Ficoll-Paque density-gradient centrifugation was used to isolate PBMCs, with at least 6.5 million obtained per sample. Total RNA was extracted from PBMCs with Trizol reagent, with at least 6 micrograms obtained per sample. The percentages of naive CD45RAhigh/CD27high T cells were determined by flow cytometry on a PBMC aliquot from every donor. CDR1 and CDR2 were assigned from the germline V gene (reference sequence) as DFQATT and SNEGSKA. V is cut by 6 bases and J by 15 bases, and the space between the germline ends is 18 bases. The CDR3 sequence holds 11 residues, the cysteine and phenylalanine included. The retained sequence is limited to the CDR3, 33 bases, with the frame set at the first base.

Receptor libraries were prepared by 5' RACE. Sequencing instrument: Illumina HiSeq 2500. A second about 6 to 11 cycle PCR used a sample-barcoded 5' primer and a J-beta primer mix. Each TCR beta cDNA molecule received a unique molecular identifier from a template-switch 5' adaptor carrying 12 random nucleotides. Each sample yielded at least 2.5 million CDR3-containing paired-end reads. The Mint cDNA synthesis kit, primed by a TRBC-specific oligonucleotide, was used to synthesize first-strand cDNA from all RNA. Following uracil-DNA glycosylase treatment, a first 18-cycle PCR with universal primers M1SS and BC2_uni_R was performed on all cDNA. The authors' analysis ran thus. For normalization, 1 million high-quality reads, each with a distinct molecular identifier, were randomly selected from each sample. Reads sharing molecular identifiers were discarded rather than binned into consensus sequences. MiTCR, run with a Q25 quality threshold and the strictest error-elimination algorithm, handled CDR3 identification, clonotype clustering and error correction. A nonparametric unseen species model with Euler transformation was used to estimate a lower bound on total TCR beta diversity. TCRdb itself trimmed the public reads at Q25 with fastp, ran MiXCR and retained productive beta chains. Identical CDR3 proteins give one entry, which carries the most common genes and DNA. Clone size and V and J calls follow TCRdb, not the original study. This sample comprises under 800,000 distinct CDR3 sequences, around 40% of them detected only once. The top ten clones comprise 20% to 25% of the sample.

The V and J genes are TRBV20-1 and TRBJ1-5; the D gene is perhaps TRBD1, on 5 matching bases. The receptor's source is a woman aged 55-75 years in good health. Sample: blood. The DNA reads as follows: TGCAGTGCCACTAAGGCCGGGACTCGGCATTTT. Its protein is CSATKAGTRHF.